This paragraph covers one T cell receptor (beta chain) sequence. Its cognate antigen is unknown. Data came from immunoSEQ multiplex PCR; TCRdb stores just in-frame clones and leaves some out. This sample carries about 130,000 clones, 86% of them seen once, and the ten largest clones take approximately 8.9%. These data are taken from a study of identifying expanded T cells in peripheral blood. Points from the study as a whole: Over around two and four weeks, about 15 and 19 clones changed, versus around 1.3 between replicates. Clone count variance between two-week samples rose with total template count.

Trimming cost V 5 bases and J 0 bases, with 17 bases left between them. CDR3 length: 17 residues. Germline CDR1 SEHNR, CDR2 FQNEAQ (reference sequence). The chain has TRBV7-9 and TRBJ1-3, with D tentatively TRBD1 (5 bases). This receptor was taken from a person aged 18 to 75 in good health. The sample was blood. The CDR3 is CASSSPSGRISGNTIYF. The CDR3 region has the DNA TGTGCCAGCAGCAGTCCCTCGGGACGGATCTCTGGAAACACCATATATTTT.